The 31 T cell receptor beta chains given below trace back to one sample, sequenced in a study of human T cells and chemical hapten exposure (dated by TCRdb to the early 2020s). The library came from RACE. These reads were obtained on a NextSeq 500. Using fastp at Q25 and MiXCR, TCRdb reprocessed the public reads and kept productive beta chains. Records with the same CDR3 protein are collapsed into one entry carrying the most frequent genes and DNA. The sample table contains about 70,000 distinct CDR3 sequences; only one count was recorded for 6% to 7% of them. Roughly 3.5% of the sample lies in the top ten. The sample's time point label, decoded: healthy volunteer bleed at 6 weeks. Unfractionated whole blood was collected in Tempus Blood RNA tubes, and total RNA was extracted from that blood. What was sequenced was whole blood. The receptors were gathered from a female donor in good health. Some clones in this sample may be carry-over from other donors' samples.

This clonotype was seen ten or more times. The chain joins TRBV18 to TRBJ2-3, with TRBD2 identical over 8 bases. Per the germline V gene, CDR1 is KGHSH and CDR2 is LQKENI. V lost 6 bases to trimming and J lost 2 bases; unmatched junction nucleotides: 4. The CDR3 is 14 residues long. CDR3 coding DNA: TGTGCCAGCTCTCCGACTAGCGCCACAGATACGCAGTATTTT. Protein product: CASSPTSATDTQYF.

This clonotype was detected a few times. The chain carries TRBV12-3 or TRBV12-4 and TRBJ2-3; TRBD2 agrees at 14 bases. The junction had 4 bases not matched to a gene; V was cut back by 9 bases and J by 2 bases. This CDR3 has 15 residues. CDR3 sequence reads: CASGLAGGVTDTQYF. CDR3 in DNA: TGTGCCAGTGGACTAGCGGGAGGAGTCACAGATACGCAGTATTTT.

The CDR3 region has the DNA TGTGCCACCCTAAGACAGGCCTTGGGGTCCACTGAAGCTTTCTTT. The encoded protein is CATLRQALGSTEAFF. The V and J genes are TRBV6-1 and TRBJ1-1, with D possibly being TRBD1 (6 bases). This CDR3 is 15 amino acids long. Germline V lookup: CDR1 MNHNS, CDR2 SASEGT. V lost 10 bases and J lost 4, with 22 bases in between.

The chain has TRBV7-9 and TRBJ2-7; unclear D gene. Germline loops: CDR1 SEHNR, CDR2 FQNEAQ (reference sequence). The CDR3 is 12 amino acids. V was pared by 2 bases and J by 3 bases, with 5 bases between. CDR3 amino acids: CASSLPSYEQYF. CDR3 coding DNA: TGTGCCAGCAGCTTACCGAGCTACGAGCAGTACTTC.

This clonotype occurred many times. The V and J genes are TRBV28 and TRBJ1-2, with 7 nucleotides matching TRBD1. Germline V CDR1 and CDR2: MDHEN, SYDVKM. V dropped 10 bases and J dropped 3; count of bases not matched to a gene: 11. The CDR3 spans 14 residues. The CDR3 nucleotides read TGTGCCACCGGCCTAACAGGGGATGACTATGGCTACACCTTC. The encoded protein is CATGLTGDDYGYTF.

The V and J genes are TRBV12-3 or TRBV12-4 and TRBJ1-6; 10 nucleotides line up with TRBD1. The CDR3 is made up of 15 amino acids. The V gene end was trimmed by 6 bases and the J gene end by 7 bases; junction bases not matched to a gene: 6. The chain's CDR3 is CASSLGGQGNSPLHF. In DNA form, the CDR3 reads TGTGCCAGCAGCTTGGGGGGACAGGGGAATTCACCCCTCCACTTT.

This clonotype was seen only a few times. The CDR3, as DNA: TGTGCCAGCAGCGTAGACAGGGTCCGCACAGATACGCAGTATTTT. Its translation is CASSVDRVRTDTQYF. The chain has TRBV11-1 and TRBJ2-3; 7 bases line up with TRBD1. The CDR3 runs to 15 residues. Trimming at V came to 5 bases and at J to 1 base, leaving 6 bases not matched to a gene. Germline-derived CDR1 and CDR2 are SGHAT and FQDESV (reference sequence). Together with reference TRBV11-1 and TRBJ2-3, the CDR3 gives the full variable domain: EAEVAQSPRYKITEKSQAVAFWCDPISGHATLYWYRQILGQGPELLVQFQDESVVDDSQLPKDRFSAERLKGVDSTLKIQPAELGDSAMYLCASSVDRVRTDTQYFGPGTRLTVL.

V gene TRBV12-3 or TRBV12-4 combines with J gene TRBJ1-1; the match to TRBD1 covers 10 bases. CDR3 length equals 13 residues. Unmatched junction bases numbered 1, after V lost 4 bases and J lost 5 bases. CDR3 in DNA: TGTGCCAGCAGTTGGACAGGGGGAACTGAAGCTTTCTTT. Encoded protein: CASSWTGGTEAFF.

This clonotype was seen at least ten times. The chain combines TRBV7-9 with TRBJ2-7, with D perhaps TRBD1 or TRBD2 (6 bases each). The V gene lost 11 bases and the J gene lost 0 bases, with 14 bases spanning the gap. The CDR3 consists of 13 residues. Germline V lookup: CDR1 SEHNR, CDR2 FQNEAQ (reference sequence). The chain's CDR3 is CAGGRSGSYEQYF. For the CDR3, the DNA is TGTGCCGGGGGGCGGTCAGGCTCCTACGAGCAGTACTTC.

This clonotype has ten or more counts. The chain joins TRBV4-1 to TRBJ2-7; no definite D call. The ends were cut back, 1 base at V and 4 bases at J, with 14 bases in the middle. From germline, CDR1 is MGHRA and CDR2 YSYEKL. The CDR3 totals 15 residues. The CDR3 DNA follows: TGCGCCAGCAGCCAAGCCGGCGCAGAGACTTACGAGCAGTACTTC. Protein: CASSQAGAETYEQYF.

This clonotype was counted only a few times. Written as DNA, the CDR3 is TGTGCCAGCAGCCAAGAAGATAGGGTAGGCTATGGCTACACCTTC. Its protein product is CASSQEDRVGYGYTF. The chain recombines TRBV3-1 with TRBJ1-2; D unresolved. V lost 0 bases and J lost 4, with 12 bases in between. Germline V lookup: CDR1 LGHDT, CDR2 YNNKEL (reference sequence). This CDR3 has 15 residues.

The chain employs TRBV12-3 or TRBV12-4 and TRBJ2-7, with D perhaps assigned TRBD1 or TRBD2 (5 bases each). The CDR3 extends over 12 amino acids. V was trimmed by 6 bases and J by 0 bases, leaving 6 bases between them. The CDR3 reads CASRGTSYEQYF. The DNA for the CDR3 is TGTGCCAGCAGAGGGACCTCCTACGAGCAGTACTTC.

This clonotype has at least ten counts. The V and J genes are TRBV20-1 and TRBJ1-2; the D gene is possibly TRBD1 (6 bases). CDR3 size: 13 residues. Germline loops: CDR1 DFQATT, CDR2 SNEGSKA (reference sequence). The ends were cut back, 6 bases at V and 6 bases at J, with 17 bases in the middle. The CDR3 is CSADEGVKDGYTF. CDR3 nucleotide sequence: TGCAGTGCCGACGAGGGGGTTAAGGATGGCTACACCTTC.

This clonotype appeared many times. The chain is built from TRBV30 and TRBJ2-5, with D unclear. The germline gives CDR1 GTSNPN, CDR2 SVGIG (reference sequence). This CDR3 has 15 amino acids. Trimming removed 0 bases at V and 2 bases at J, with 13 bases between. DNA for the CDR3: TGTGCCTGGAGTGTACTGTCAGCCTTTCAAGAGACCCAGTACTTC. Translated: CAWSVLSAFQETQYF.

This clonotype was counted ten times or more. The V gene is TRBV7-9, the J gene TRBJ1-2, with 7 bases that match TRBD1. Germline loops: CDR1 SEHNR, CDR2 FQNEAQ (reference sequence). The CDR3 length is 15 residues. The V and J ends lost 5 bases and 3 bases, in that order; junction bases with no gene match: 9. CDR3 protein: CASSPRQGIDYGYTF. CDR3 sequence (DNA): TGTGCCAGCAGCCCCCGACAGGGAATCGACTATGGCTACACCTTC.

J is TRBJ1-4 and V is TRBV28; D unclear. The length of the CDR3 is 17 residues. Germline values: CDR1 MDHEN, CDR2 SYDVKM. Trimming cost V 6 bases and J 4 bases, with 21 bases left between them. The CDR3 sequence: CASRKLAESENNEKLFF. The CDR3 region has the DNA TGTGCCAGCAGAAAACTAGCTGAGTCAGAAAATAATGAAAAACTGTTTTTT. The full variable domain, its missing parts supplied by reference TRBV28 and TRBJ1-4, is DVKVTQSSRYLVKRTGEKVFLECVQDMDHENMFWYRQDPGLGLRLIYFSYDVKMKEKGDIPEGYSVSREKKERFSLILESASTNQTSMYLCASRKLAESENNEKLFFGSGTQLSVL.

The sample holds a few counts of this clonotype. The chain carries TRBV20-1 and TRBJ2-7; TRBD2 aligns across 11 bases. The CDR3 extends over 14 amino acids. CDR1 is DFQATT and CDR2 is SNEGSKA in the germline V gene (reference sequence). V lost 4 bases to trimming and J lost 3 bases; unmatched junction nucleotides: 5. The CDR3 is CSAMGLADYYEQYF. Here the CDR3 DNA reads TGCAGTGCTATGGGACTAGCGGATTACTACGAGCAGTACTTC.

The chain has TRBV7-2 and TRBJ2-1, with 9 nucleotides matching TRBD2. The germline V gene has CDR1 SGHTA and CDR2 FQGNSA. Trimming at V came to 2 bases and at J to 6 bases, leaving 8 bases not matched to a gene. The CDR3 totals 16 residues. The CDR3: CASSLWPGTSCNEQFF. The CDR3, as DNA: TGTGCCAGCAGCTTATGGCCCGGGACTAGCTGCAATGAGCAGTTCTTC.

This clonotype occurred many times. CDR3 region: CASNVARGDTQYF. CDR3 bases: TGTGCCTCCAACGTCGCCAGGGGAGATACGCAGTATTTT. This sequence joins TRBV2 and TRBJ2-3, with D maybe TRBD1 (6 bases). Deletions cut 11 bases from V and 5 bases from J, with 17 bases between. Germline loops: CDR1 SNHLY, CDR2 FYNNEI. The length of the CDR3 is 13 residues.

CDR3 protein: CASSQSLVASEQYF. In DNA form, the CDR3 reads TGTGCCAGCAGCCAATCCCTAGTTGCAAGCGAGCAGTACTTC. This chain uses TRBV14 with TRBJ2-7; no firm D call. Trimming took 2 bases from V and 6 from J, leaving 14 bases between them. CDR1 SGHDN and CDR2 FVKESK come from the germline V gene. This CDR3 spans 14 amino acids.

This clonotype was observed at least ten times. This chain links TRBV20-1 with TRBJ1-4, with D possibly matching TRBD1 (5 bases). Germline CDR1 and CDR2: DFQATT and SNEGSKA (reference sequence). The CDR3 sequence is 13 residues long. Trimming took off 5 bases at V and 4 bases at J, with 11 bases between the two ends. In DNA, the CDR3 is TGCAGTGCTCTGACAGCGGGTAATGAAAAACTGTTTTTT. Translation gives CSALTAGNEKLFF.

At least ten counts were recorded for this clonotype. This rearrangement joins TRBV7-8 to TRBJ1-2; D ambiguous. Deletions cut 1 base from V and 6 bases from J, with 6 bases between. There are 12 residues in the CDR3. Germline V gene data show CDR1 as SGHVS and CDR2 as FQNEAQ. CDR3 DNA sequence: TGTGCCAGCAGCTTAGGTACAAATGGCTACACCTTC. It codes for CASSLGTNGYTF.

This clonotype occurred many times. This chain connects TRBV20-1 to TRBJ1-2; D remains ambiguous. Germline CDR1 and CDR2: DFQATT and SNEGSKA (reference sequence). This CDR3 contains 11 residues. The V gene lost 5 bases and the J gene lost 8 bases, with 12 bases spanning the gap. CDR3 in amino acids: CSAPRPGGYTF. CDR3 bases: TGCAGTGCTCCAAGACCGGGGGGCTACACCTTC.

This clonotype occurred a few times. V and J are TRBV12-5 and TRBJ2-2; 9 positions agree with TRBD1. The CDR3 loop spans 21 amino acids. Germline CDR1 LGHNT, CDR2 FRNRAP. The J segment lost 5 bases and the V segment lost 2 bases, leaving 21 bases of the junction unmatched. CDR3 sequence reads: CASGLYVSGTGRRGTTGELFF. DNA of the CDR3: TGTGCTAGTGGTTTGTATGTCTCAGGGACAGGGCGAAGAGGTACAACCGGGGAGCTGTTTTTT.

The chain is built from TRBV2 and TRBJ1-6; no clear D gene. The V and J ends lost 7 bases and 0 bases respectively, with 7 bases between them. Germline V gene lookup returns CDR1 SNHLY and CDR2 FYNNEI. CDR3 length: 14 amino acids. This chain's CDR3 is CASTPSSYNSPLHF. CDR3 sequence (DNA): TGTGCCAGCACGCCTAGCTCCTATAATTCACCCCTCCACTTT.

This clonotype has at least ten counts. CDR3 DNA sequence: TGTGCCACCAAAGCGGGAGTTGATGGCACAGATACGCAGTATTTT. Its protein is CATKAGVDGTDTQYF. The V gene is TRBV2, the J gene TRBJ2-3, with 8 positions matching TRBD2. The J segment lost 1 base and the V segment lost 10 bases, leaving 10 bases of the junction unmatched. CDR1 and CDR2 (germline): SNHLY, FYNNEI. This CDR3 has 15 residues.

Many counts were recorded for this clonotype. This chain links TRBV28 with TRBJ2-1; the D is unclear. The length of the CDR3 is 14 residues. Germline V gene data show CDR1 as MDHEN and CDR2 as SYDVKM. Between the trimmed V and J ends, which lost 3 bases and 9 bases, there was a span of 15 bases. The CDR3 sequence: CASSFRSRRSEQFF. The DNA for the CDR3 is TGTGCCAGCAGTTTTCGAAGCCGCAGGAGTGAGCAGTTCTTC.

The chain joins TRBV11-3 to TRBJ2-1; TRBD2 matches 10 bases. The CDR3 covers 15 residues. The J segment lost 5 bases and the V segment lost 5 bases, leaving 6 bases of the junction unmatched. CDR1 SGHNT and CDR2 YENEEA come from the germline V gene. The CDR3 sequence is CASSGGLAANNEQFF. CDR3 in DNA: TGTGCCAGCAGCGGCGGACTAGCGGCTAACAATGAGCAGTTCTTC.

This clonotype was observed many times. The chain recombines TRBV7-9 with TRBJ1-1; D remains unclear. The ends were cut back, 4 bases at V and 1 base at J, with 1 base in the middle. Germline V gene data show CDR1 as SEHNR and CDR2 as FQNEAQ (reference sequence). The CDR3 loop spans 11 amino acids. CDR3 in DNA: TGTGCCAGCAGCTCGAACACTGAAGCTTTCTTT. Translating gives CASSSNTEAFF.

This clonotype was recorded at least ten times. V is TRBV20-1 and J is TRBJ2-6; the D is unclear. Germline V lookup: CDR1 DFQATT, CDR2 SNEGSKA (reference sequence). CDR3 size: 14 residues. The V gene lost 1 base and the J gene lost 0 bases, with 4 bases spanning the gap. This chain's CDR3 is CSARGVSGANVLTF. The CDR3 nucleotides are TGCAGTGCTAGAGGGGTCTCTGGGGCCAACGTCCTGACTTTC.

This clonotype has a handful of counts. The chain is built from TRBV5-1 and TRBJ2-1; either TRBD1 or TRBD2 may fit D (5 bases each). The germline CDR1 and CDR2 sequences are SGHRS and YFSETQ. Trimming took 0 bases from V and 12 from J, leaving 13 bases between them. This CDR3 comprises 13 residues. CDR3 nucleotide sequence: TGCGCCAGCAGCTTGGCCGAGGGGTCGGTGCAGTTCTTC. Protein sequence: CASSLAEGSVQFF.